The source of this TCR beta chain is a study of post-analysis software for immune sequencing data. As for the study in general: The patients showed relapsing-remitting, secondary progressive and progressive-relapsing multiple sclerosis courses. The study's findings and limits: Among multiple sclerosis patients, normalized Chao1 diversity was significantly below that of controls. In patients, about 5 TRBV segments were more frequent than in controls, with TRBV5-6, TRBV5-1 and TRBV20-1 among them. Same-batch samples co-clustered strongly by F measure.

Trimming left V 2 bases short and J 7 bases short, with 9 bases between. The CDR3 spans 13 residues. The V gene's germline CDR1 is MGHDK and CDR2 SYGVNS. In the case of this clonotype: What it recognizes is unknown.

The TCR beta cDNA libraries carried unique molecular identifiers. TCRdb independently ran MiXCR on the PCR reads; one entry per CDR3 protein. Among fewer than 850,000 distinct CDR3 sequences listed, roughly 27% were seen once. The V and J genes are TRBV25-1 and TRBJ2-1, with D unresolved. This TCR came from a girl aged 5 to 17 with multiple sclerosis. Material for sequencing was blood. CDR3 sequence (DNA): TGTGCCAGCAGTGAAATCTGGCGGAATGAGCAGTTCTTC. Translating it yields CASSEIWRNEQFF.